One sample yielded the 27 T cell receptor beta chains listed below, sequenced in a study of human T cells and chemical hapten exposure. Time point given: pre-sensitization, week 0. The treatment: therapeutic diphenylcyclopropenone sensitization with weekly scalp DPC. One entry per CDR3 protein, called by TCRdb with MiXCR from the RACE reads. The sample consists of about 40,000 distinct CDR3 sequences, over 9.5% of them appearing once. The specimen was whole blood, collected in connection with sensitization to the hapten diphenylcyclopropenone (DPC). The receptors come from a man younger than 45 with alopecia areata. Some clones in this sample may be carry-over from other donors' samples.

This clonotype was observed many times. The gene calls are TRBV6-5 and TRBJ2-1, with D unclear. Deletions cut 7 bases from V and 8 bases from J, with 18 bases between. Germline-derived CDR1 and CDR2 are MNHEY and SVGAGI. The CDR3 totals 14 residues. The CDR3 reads CASKIGLAIHEQFF. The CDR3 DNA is TGTGCCAGCAAAATAGGATTAGCTATCCATGAGCAGTTCTTC.

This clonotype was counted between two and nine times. CDR3 sequence (DNA): TGTGCCAGCAGCGTAGTGGGACAGTACCAAGAGACCCAGTACTTC. Its protein product is CASSVVGQYQETQYF. The J gene is TRBJ2-5, the V gene TRBV9; 7 bases align to TRBD1. The length of the CDR3 is 15 residues. Germline V lookup: CDR1 SGDLS, CDR2 YYNGEE. V lost 0 bases and J lost 0; bases outside the gene matches: 2.

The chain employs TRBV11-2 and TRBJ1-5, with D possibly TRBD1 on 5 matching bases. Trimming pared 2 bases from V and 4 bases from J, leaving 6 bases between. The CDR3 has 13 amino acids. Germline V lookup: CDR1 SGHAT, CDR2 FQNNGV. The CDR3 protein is CASSLWGNQPQHF. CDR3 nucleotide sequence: TGTGCCAGCAGCTTATGGGGGAATCAGCCCCAGCATTTT.

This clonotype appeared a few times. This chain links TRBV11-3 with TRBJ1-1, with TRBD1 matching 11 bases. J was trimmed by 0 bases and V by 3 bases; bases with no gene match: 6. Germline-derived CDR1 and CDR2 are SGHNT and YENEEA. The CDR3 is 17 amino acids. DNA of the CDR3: TGTGCCAGCAGCTTTTCGGGACAGGGGGTTTTGAACACTGAAGCTTTCTTT. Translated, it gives CASSFSGQGVLNTEAFF. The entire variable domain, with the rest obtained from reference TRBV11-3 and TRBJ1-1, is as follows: EAGVVQSPRYKIIEKKQPVAFWCNPISGHNTLYWYLQNLGQGPELLIRYENEEAVDDSQLPKDRFSAERLKGVDSTLKIQPAELGDSAVYLCASSFSGQGVLNTEAFFGQGTRLTVV.

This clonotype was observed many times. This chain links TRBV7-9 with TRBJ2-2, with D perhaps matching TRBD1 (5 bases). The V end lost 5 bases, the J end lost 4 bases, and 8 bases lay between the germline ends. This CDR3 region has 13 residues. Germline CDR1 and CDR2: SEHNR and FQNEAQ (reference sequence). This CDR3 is CASSVGATGELFF. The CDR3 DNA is TGTGCCAGCAGCGTAGGGGCCACCGGGGAGCTGTTTTTT. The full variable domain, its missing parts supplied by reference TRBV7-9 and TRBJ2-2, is DTGVSQNPRHKITKRGQNVTFRCDPISEHNRLYWYRQTLGQGPEFLTYFQNEAQLEKSRLLSDRFSAERPKGSFSTLEIQRTEQGDSAMYLCASSVGATGELFFGEGSRLTVL.

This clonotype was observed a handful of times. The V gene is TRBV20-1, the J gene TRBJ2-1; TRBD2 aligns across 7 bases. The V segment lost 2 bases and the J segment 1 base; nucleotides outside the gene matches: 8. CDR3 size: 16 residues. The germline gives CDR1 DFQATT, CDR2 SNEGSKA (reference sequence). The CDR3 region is CSARWWSSGSYNEQFF. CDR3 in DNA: TGCAGTGCTAGATGGTGGTCTAGCGGATCCTACAATGAGCAGTTCTTC.

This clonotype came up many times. The CDR3 DNA reads TGTGCCAGCAGTGAAAACAAGGGGAACACTGAAGCTTTCTTT. Protein product: CASSENKGNTEAFF. This chain joins TRBV6-1 and TRBJ1-1; D is uncertain. The germline V and J ends were trimmed by 2 bases and 1 base, with 8 bases remaining between them. Germline CDR1 reads MNHNS; CDR2 reads SASEGT. The CDR3 length is 14 residues.

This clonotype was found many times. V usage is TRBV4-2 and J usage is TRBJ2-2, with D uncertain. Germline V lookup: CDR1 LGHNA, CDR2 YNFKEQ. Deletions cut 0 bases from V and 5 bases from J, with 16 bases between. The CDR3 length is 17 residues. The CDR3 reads CASSQDIQLLLTGELFF. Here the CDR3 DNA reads TGTGCCAGCAGCCAAGATATTCAACTCCTCCTGACCGGGGAGCTGTTTTTT.

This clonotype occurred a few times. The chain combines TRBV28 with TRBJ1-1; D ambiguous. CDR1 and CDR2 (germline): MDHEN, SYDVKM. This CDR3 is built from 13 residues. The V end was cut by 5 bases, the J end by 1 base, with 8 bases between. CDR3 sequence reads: CASSTDGNTEAFF. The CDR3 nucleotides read TGTGCCAGCAGTACCGACGGGAACACTGAAGCTTTCTTT.

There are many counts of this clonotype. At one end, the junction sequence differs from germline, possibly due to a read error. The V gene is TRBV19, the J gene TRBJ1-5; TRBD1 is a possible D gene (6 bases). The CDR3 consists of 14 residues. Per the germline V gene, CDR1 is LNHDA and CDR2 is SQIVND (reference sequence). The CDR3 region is CATSSSTGLQPQHF. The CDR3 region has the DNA TGTGCCACTAGTAGTTCTACAGGGCTTCAGCCCCAGCATTTT.

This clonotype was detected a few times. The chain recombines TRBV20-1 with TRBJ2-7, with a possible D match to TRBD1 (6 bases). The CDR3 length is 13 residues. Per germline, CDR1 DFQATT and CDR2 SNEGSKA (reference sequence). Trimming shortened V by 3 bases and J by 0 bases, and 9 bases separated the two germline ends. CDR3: CSASKDSSYEQYF. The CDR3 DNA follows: TGCAGTGCTAGTAAGGACAGCTCCTACGAGCAGTACTTC.

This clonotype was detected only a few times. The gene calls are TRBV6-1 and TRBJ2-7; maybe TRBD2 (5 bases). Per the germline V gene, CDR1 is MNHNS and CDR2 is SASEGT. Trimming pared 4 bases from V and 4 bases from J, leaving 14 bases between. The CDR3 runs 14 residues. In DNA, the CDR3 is TGTGCCAGCAGTGCCCTAGCTGTGGGGTACGAGCAGTACGTC. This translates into CASSALAVGYEQYV.

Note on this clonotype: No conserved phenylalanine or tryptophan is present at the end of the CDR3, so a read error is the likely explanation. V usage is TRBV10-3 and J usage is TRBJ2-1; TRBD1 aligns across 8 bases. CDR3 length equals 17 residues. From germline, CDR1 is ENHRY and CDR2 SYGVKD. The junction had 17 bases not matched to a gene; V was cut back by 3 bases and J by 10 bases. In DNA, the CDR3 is TGTGCCATCAGTGAAAGTCCTACACCCGGACAGGGATGGGAGCAGTTCCTC. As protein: CAISESPTPGQGWEQFL.

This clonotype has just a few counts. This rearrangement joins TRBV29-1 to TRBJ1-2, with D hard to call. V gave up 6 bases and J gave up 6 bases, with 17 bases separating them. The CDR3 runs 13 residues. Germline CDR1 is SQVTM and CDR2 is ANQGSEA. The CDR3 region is CSVSPLRENGYTF. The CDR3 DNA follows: TGCAGCGTCTCCCCTCTCCGGGAAAATGGCTACACCTTC.

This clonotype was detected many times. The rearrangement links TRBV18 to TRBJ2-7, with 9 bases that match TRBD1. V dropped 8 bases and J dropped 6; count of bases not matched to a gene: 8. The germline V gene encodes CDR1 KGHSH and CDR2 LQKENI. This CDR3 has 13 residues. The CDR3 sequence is CASSLGTGLEQYV. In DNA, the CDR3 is TGTGCCAGCAGCTTGGGGACAGGGCTCGAGCAGTACGTC.

CDR3 sequence reads: CATSDLLSRGSFGPTDTQYF. The CDR3 DNA sequence: TGTGCCACCAGTGACCTGTTGTCTCGGGGCAGTTTCGGCCCCACAGATACGCAGTATTTT. The chain employs TRBV24-1 and TRBJ2-3; D may be TRBD1 or TRBD2 (5 bases each). The CDR3 consists of 20 residues. CDR1 is KGHDR and CDR2 is SFDVKD in the germline V gene. Trimming took off 4 bases at V and 2 bases at J, with 27 bases between the two ends.

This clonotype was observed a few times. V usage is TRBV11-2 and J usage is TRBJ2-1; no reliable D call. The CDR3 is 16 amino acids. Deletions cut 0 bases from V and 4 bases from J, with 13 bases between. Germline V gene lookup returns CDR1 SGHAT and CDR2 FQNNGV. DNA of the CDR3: TGTGCCAGCAGCTTAGATCCTCGGCAGGAGTACAATGAGCAGTTCTTC. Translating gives CASSLDPRQEYNEQFF.

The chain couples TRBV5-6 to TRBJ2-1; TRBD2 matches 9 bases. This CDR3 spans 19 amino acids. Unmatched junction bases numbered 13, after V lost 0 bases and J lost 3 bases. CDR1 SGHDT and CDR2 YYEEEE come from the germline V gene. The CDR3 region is CASSLDPPRIAGVYNEQFF. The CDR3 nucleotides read TGTGCCAGCAGCTTGGACCCCCCGAGAATAGCGGGAGTCTACAATGAGCAGTTCTTC.

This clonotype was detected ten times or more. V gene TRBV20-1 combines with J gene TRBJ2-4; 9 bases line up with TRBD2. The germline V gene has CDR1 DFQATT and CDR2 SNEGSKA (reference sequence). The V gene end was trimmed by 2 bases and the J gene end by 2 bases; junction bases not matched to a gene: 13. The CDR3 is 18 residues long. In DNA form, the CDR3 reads TGCAGTGCTAGACATCCTACAGCGGGGGGATATACCAAAAACATTCAGTACTTC. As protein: CSARHPTAGGYTKNIQYF.

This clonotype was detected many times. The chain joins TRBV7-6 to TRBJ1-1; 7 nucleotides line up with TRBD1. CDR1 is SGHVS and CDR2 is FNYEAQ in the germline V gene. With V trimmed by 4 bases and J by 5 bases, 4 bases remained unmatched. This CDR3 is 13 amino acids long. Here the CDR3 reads CASSYGTATEAFF. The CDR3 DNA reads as TGTGCCAGCAGCTACGGGACAGCAACTGAAGCTTTCTTT. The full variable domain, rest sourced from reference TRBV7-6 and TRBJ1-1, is GAGVSQSPRYKVTKRGQDVALRCDPISGHVSLYWYRQALGQGPEFLTYFNYEAQQDKSGLPNDRFSAERPEGSISTLTIQRTEQRDSAMYRCASSYGTATEAFFGQGTRLTVV.

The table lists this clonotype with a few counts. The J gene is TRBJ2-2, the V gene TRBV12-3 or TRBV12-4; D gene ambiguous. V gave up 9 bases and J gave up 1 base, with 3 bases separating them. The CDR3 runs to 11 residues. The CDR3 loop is CASQNTGELFF. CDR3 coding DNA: TGTGCCAGTCAGAACACCGGGGAGCTGTTTTTT.

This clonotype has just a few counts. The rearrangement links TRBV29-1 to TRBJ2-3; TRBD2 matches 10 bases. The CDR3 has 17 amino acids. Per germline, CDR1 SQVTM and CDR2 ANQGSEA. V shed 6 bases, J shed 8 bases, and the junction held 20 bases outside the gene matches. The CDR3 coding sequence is TGCAGCGTCCATGGGAGGCTAGCGGGAGTTGGAATGGTTACGCAGTATTTT. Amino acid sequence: CSVHGRLAGVGMVTQYF.

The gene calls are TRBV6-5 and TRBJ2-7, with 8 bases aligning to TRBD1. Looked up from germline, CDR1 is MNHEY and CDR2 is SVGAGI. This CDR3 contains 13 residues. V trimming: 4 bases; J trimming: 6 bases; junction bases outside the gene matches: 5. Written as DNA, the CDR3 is TGTGCCAGCAGTTCGACAGGGGTGGGCGAGCAGTACTTC. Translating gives CASSSTGVGEQYF.

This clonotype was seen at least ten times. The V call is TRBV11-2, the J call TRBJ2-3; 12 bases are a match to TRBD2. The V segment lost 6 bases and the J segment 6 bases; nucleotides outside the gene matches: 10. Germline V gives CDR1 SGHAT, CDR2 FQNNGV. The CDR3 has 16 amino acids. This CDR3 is CASRRLAGADSDTQYF. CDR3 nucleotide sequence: TGTGCCAGCAGGAGACTAGCGGGGGCTGATTCGGATACGCAGTATTTT.

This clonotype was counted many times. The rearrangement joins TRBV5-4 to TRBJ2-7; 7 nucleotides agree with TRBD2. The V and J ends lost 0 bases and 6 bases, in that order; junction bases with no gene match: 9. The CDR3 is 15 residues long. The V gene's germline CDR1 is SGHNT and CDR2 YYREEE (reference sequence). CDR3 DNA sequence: TGTGCCAGCAGCTTGGCCGGGAGACTAGCAGGCGAGCAGTACTTC. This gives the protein CASSLAGRLAGEQYF.

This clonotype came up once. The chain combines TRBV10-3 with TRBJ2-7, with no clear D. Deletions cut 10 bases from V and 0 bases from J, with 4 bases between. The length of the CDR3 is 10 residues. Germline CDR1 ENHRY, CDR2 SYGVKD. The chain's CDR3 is CATSSYEQYF. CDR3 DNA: TGTGCCACCAGCTCCTACGAGCAGTACTTC.

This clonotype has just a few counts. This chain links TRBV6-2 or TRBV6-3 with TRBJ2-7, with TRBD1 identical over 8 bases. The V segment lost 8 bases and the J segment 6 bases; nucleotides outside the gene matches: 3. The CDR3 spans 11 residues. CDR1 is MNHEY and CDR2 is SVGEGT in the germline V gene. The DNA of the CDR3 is TGTGCCAGCGGACAGGGACGCGAGCAGTACGTC. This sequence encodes CASGQGREQYV.